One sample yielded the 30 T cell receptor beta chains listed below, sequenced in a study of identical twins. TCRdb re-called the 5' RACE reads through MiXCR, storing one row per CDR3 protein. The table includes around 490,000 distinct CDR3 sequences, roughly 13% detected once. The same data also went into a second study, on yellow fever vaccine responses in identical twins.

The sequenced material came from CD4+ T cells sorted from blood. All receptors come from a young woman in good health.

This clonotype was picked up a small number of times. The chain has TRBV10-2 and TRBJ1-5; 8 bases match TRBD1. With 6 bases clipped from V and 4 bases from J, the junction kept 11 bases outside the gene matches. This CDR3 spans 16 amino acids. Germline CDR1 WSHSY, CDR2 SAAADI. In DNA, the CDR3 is TGCGCCAGCAGACCGACAGGGGCTGGGGGGAATCAGCCCCAGCATTTT. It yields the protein CASRPTGAGGNQPQHF.

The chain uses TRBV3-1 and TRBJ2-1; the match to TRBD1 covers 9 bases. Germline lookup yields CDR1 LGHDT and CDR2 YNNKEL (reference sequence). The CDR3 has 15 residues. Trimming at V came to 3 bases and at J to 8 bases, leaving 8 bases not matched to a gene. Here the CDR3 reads CASSQTGQGVHEQFF. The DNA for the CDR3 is TGTGCCAGCAGCCAGACGGGACAGGGTGTGCATGAGCAGTTCTTC.

The CDR3 spells CASRPQGGTYEQYF. In DNA, the CDR3 is TGTGCCAGCAGACCCCAGGGGGGGACCTACGAGCAGTACTTC. The J gene is TRBJ2-7, the V gene TRBV28; the D call may be TRBD1 or TRBD2 (7 bases each). This CDR3 has 14 amino acids. CDR1 is MDHEN and CDR2 is SYDVKM in the germline V gene. V gave up 6 bases and J gave up 2 bases, with 14 bases separating them.

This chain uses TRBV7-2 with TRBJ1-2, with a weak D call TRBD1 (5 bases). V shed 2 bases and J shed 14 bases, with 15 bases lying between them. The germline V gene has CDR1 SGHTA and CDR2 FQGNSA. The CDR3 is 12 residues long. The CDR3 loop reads CASSLLGRGWTF. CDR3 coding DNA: TGTGCCAGCAGCTTATTAGGGAGGGGCTGGACCTTC. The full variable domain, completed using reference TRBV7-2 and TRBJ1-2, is GAGVSQSPSNKVTEKGKDVELRCDPISGHTALYWYRQSLGQGLEFLIYFQGNSAPDKSGLPSDRFSAERTGGSVSTLTIQRTQQEDSAVYLCASSLLGRGWTFGSGTRLTVV.

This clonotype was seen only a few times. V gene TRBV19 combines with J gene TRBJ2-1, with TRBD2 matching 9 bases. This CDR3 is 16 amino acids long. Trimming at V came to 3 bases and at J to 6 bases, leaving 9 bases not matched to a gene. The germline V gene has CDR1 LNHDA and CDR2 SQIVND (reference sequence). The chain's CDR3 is CASSIYGGRASNEQFF. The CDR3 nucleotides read TGTGCCAGTAGTATTTATGGCGGGAGGGCGAGCAATGAGCAGTTCTTC.

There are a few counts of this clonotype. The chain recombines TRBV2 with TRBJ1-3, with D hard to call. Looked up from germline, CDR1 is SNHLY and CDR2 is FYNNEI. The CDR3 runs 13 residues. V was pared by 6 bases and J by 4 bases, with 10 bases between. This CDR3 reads CASREKKGNTIYF. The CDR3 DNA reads TGTGCCAGCAGGGAGAAAAAGGGAAACACCATATATTTT.

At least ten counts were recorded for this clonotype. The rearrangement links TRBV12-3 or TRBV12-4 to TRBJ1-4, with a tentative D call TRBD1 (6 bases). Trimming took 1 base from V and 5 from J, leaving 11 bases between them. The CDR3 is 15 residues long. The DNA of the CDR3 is TGTGCCAGCAGTTTAGGGCAGGGGCGAAATGAAAAACTGTTTTTT. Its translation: CASSLGQGRNEKLFF.

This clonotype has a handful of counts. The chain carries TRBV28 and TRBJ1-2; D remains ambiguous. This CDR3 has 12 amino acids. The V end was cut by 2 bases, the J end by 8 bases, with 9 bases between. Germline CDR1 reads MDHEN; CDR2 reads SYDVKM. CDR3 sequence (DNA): TGTGCCAGCAGTTTACTCAGCTCAGGCTACACCTTC. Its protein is CASSLLSSGYTF.

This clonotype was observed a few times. The CDR3 DNA reads as TGTGCCAGCCGGAACTCCCCTAATGCAGATACGCAGTATTTT. Translated, it gives CASRNSPNADTQYF. This chain joins TRBV6-1 and TRBJ2-3; the D is unclear. The V end was cut by 8 bases, the J end by 4 bases, with 16 bases between. Germline V gives CDR1 MNHNS, CDR2 SASEGT. The CDR3 is 14 amino acids.

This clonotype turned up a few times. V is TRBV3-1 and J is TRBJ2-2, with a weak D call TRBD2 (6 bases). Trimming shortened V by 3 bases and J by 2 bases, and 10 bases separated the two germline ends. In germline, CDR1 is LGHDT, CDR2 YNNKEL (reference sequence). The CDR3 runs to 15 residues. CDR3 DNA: TGTGCCAGCAGCCACGGCGGGGCCAACACCGGGGAGCTGTTTTTT. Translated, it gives CASSHGGANTGELFF.

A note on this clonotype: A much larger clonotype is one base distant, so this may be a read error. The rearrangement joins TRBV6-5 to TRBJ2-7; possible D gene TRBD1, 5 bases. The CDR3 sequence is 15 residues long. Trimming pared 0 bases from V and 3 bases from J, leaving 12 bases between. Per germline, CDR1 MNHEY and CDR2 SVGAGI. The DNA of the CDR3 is TGTGCCAGCAGTTACTCCTACCGACAGAACTACGAGCAGTACTTC. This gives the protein CASSYSYRQNYEQYF.

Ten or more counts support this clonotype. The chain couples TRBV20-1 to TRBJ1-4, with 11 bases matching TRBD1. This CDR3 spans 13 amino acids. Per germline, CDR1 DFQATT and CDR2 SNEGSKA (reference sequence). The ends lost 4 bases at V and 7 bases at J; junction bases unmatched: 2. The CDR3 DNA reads TGCAGTGCTACCGGGACAGGGGGTGAAAAACTGTTTTTT. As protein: CSATGTGGEKLFF.

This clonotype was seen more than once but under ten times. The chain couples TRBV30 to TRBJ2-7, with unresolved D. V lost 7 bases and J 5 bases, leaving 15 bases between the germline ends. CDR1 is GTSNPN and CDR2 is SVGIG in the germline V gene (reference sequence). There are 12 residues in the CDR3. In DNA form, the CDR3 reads TGTGCCTTATCACCGGATATCAACGAGCAGTACTTC. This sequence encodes CALSPDINEQYF.

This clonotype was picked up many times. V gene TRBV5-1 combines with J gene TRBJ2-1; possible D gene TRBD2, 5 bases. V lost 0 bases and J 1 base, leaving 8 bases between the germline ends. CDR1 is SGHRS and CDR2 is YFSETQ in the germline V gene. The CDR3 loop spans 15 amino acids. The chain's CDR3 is CASSLASGSYNEQFF. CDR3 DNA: TGCGCCAGCAGCTTGGCAAGCGGATCCTACAATGAGCAGTTCTTC.

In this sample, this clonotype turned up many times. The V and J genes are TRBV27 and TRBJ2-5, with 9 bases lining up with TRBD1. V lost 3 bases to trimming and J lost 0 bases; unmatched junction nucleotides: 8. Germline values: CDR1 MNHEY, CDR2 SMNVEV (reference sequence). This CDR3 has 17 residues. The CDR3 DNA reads TGTGCCAGCAGTTTGGGGGTCGGGACAGGGTACCAAGAGACCCAGTACTTC. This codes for CASSLGVGTGYQETQYF.

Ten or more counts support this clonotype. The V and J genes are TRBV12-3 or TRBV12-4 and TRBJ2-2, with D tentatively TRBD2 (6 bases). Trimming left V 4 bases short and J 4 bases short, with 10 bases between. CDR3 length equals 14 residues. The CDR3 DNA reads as TGTGCCAGCAGTTCGGGGAGGCCCACCGGGGAGCTGTTTTTT. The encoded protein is CASSSGRPTGELFF.

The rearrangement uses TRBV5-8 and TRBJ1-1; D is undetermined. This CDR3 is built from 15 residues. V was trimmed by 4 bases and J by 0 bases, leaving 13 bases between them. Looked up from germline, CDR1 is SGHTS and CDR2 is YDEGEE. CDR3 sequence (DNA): TGTGCCAGCAGCAATACTATCAAGCTGAACACTGAAGCTTTCTTT. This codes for CASSNTIKLNTEAFF.

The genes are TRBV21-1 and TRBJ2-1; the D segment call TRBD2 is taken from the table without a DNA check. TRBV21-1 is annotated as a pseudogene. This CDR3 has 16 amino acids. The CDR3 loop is CASSKGGLVSYNEQFF. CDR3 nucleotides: TGTGCCAGCAGCAAAGGAGGACTAGTCTCCTACAATGAGCAGTTCTTC.

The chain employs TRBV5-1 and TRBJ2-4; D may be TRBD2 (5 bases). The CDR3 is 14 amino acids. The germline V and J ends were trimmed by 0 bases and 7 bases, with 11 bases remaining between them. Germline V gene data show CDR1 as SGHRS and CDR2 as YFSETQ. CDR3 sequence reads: CASSLDLALNIQYF. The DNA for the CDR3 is TGCGCCAGCAGCTTGGATCTAGCATTGAACATTCAGTACTTC.

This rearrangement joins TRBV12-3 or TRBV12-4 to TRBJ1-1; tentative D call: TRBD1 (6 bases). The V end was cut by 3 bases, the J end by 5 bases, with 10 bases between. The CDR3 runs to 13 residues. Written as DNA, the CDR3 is TGTGCCAGCAGTTTTACAGGGTTGACTGAAGCTTTCTTT. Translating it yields CASSFTGLTEAFF.

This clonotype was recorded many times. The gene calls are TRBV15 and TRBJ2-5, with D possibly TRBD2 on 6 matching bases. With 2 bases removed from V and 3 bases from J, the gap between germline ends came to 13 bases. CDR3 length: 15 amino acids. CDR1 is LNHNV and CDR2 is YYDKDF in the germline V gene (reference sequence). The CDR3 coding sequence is TGTGCCACCAGCAGATCTGGTTCGGGAGAAGAGACCCAGTACTTC. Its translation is CATSRSGSGEETQYF.

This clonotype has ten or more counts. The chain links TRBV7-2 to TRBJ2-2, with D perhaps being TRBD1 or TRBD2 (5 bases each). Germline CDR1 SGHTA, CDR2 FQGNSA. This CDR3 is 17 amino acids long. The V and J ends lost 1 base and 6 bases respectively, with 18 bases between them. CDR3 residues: CASSLVGTGGVPGELFF. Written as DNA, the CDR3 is TGTGCCAGCAGCTTAGTGGGGACCGGAGGAGTACCCGGGGAGCTGTTTTTT.

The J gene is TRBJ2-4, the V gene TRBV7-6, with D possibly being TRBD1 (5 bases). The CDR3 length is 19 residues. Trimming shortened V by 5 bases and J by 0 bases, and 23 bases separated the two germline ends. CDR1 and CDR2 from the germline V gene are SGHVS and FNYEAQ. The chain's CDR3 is CASSQGAGPSILAKNIQYF. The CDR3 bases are TGTGCCAGCAGCCAAGGGGCCGGACCCTCTATACTAGCCAAAAACATTCAGTACTTC.

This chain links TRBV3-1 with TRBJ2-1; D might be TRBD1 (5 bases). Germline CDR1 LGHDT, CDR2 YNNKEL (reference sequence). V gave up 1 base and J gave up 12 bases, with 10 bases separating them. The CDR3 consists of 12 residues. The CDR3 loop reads CASSQVRQRQFF. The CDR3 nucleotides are TGTGCCAGCAGCCAAGTAAGACAGCGGCAGTTCTTC.

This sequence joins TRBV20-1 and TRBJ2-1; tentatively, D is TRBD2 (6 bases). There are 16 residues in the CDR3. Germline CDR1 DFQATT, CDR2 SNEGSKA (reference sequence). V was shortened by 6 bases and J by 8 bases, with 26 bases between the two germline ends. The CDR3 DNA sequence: TGCAGTGCCCCCCATTTTGGTCCGGGAGACAATTATGAGCAGTTCTTC. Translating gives CSAPHFGPGDNYEQFF.

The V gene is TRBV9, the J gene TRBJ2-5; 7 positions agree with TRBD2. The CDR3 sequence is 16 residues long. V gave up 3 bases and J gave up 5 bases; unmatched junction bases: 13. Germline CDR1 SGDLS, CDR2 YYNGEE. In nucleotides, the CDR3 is TGTGCCAGCAGCGCGTTTCTCGGGGGGAGTGGGGAGACCCAGTACTTC. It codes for CASSAFLGGSGETQYF.

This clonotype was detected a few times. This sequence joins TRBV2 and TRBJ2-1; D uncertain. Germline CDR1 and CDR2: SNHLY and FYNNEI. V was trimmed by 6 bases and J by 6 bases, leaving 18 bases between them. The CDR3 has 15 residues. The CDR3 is CASRAGQVGINEQFF. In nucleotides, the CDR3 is TGTGCCAGCAGAGCTGGCCAAGTGGGGATCAATGAGCAGTTCTTC. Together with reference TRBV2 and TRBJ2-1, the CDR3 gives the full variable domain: EPEVTQTPSHQVTQMGQEVILRCVPISNHLYFYWYRQILGQKVEFLVSFYNNEISEKSEIFDDQFSVERPDGSNFTLKIRSTKLEDSAMYFCASRAGQVGINEQFFGPGTRLTVL.

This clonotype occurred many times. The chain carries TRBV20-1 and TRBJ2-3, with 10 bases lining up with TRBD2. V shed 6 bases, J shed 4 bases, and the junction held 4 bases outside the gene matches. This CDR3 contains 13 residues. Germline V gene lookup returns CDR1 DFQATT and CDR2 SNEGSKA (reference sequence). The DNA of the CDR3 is TGCAGTGCGCGGACTAGCGGTTCAGATACGCAGTATTTT. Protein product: CSARTSGSDTQYF.

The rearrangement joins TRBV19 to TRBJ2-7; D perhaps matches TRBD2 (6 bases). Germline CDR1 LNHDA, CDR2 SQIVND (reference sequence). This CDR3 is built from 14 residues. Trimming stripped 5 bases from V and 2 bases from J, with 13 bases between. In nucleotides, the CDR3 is TGTGCCAGTAGTGTCACGGGACTCCCCTACGAGCAGTACTTC. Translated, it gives CASSVTGLPYEQYF.

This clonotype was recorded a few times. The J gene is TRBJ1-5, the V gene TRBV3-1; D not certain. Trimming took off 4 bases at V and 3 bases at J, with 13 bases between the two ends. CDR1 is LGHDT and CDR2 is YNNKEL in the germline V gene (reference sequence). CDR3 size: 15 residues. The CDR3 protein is CASSPALGNNQPQHF. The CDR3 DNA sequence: TGTGCCAGCAGCCCAGCGTTGGGCAACAATCAGCCCCAGCATTTT.